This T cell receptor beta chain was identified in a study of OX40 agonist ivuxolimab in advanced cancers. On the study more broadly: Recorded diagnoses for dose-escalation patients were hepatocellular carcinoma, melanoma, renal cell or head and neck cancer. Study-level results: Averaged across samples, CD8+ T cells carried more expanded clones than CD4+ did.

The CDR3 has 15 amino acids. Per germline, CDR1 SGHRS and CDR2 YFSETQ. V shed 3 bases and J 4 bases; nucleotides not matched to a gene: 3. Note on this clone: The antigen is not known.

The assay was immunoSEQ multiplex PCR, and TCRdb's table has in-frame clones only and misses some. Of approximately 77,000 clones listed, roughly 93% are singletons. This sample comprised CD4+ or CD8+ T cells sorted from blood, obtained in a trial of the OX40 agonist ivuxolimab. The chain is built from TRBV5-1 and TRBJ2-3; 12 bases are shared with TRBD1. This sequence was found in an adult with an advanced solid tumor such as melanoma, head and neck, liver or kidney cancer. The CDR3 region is CASSYGTGGSDTQYF. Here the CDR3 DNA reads TGCGCCAGCAGCTACGGGACAGGGGGCTCAGATACGCAGTATTTT.